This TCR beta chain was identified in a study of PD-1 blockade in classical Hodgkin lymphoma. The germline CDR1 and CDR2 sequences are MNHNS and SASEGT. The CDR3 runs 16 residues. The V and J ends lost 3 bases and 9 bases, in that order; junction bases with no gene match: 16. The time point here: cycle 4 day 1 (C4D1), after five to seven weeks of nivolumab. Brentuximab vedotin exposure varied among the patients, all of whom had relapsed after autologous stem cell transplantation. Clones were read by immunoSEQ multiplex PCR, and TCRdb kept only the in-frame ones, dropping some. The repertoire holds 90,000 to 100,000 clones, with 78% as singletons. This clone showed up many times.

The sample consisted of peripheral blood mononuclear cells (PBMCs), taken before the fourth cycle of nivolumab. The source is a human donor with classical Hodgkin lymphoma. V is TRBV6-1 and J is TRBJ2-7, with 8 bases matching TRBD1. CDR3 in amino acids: CASSDETGTGFWRQYF. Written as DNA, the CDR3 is TGTGCCAGCAGTGACGAGACCGGGACAGGATTTTGGAGGCAGTACTTC.